This record concerns one T cell receptor beta chain sequence. The protocol was immunoSEQ multiplex PCR, while the TCRdb copy is restricted to in-frame clones and leaves out a portion. In the table there are hundreds of thousands of clones, approximately 90% of which are singletons. This entry is derived from a study of blood T cell repertoires in COVID-19. V was cut by 1 base and J by 1 base, with 16 bases left in between. The V gene's germline CDR1 is MNHNS and CDR2 SASEGT. The CDR3 extends over 17 amino acids. This chain uses TRBV6-1 with TRBJ1-1, with a tentative D call TRBD1 (6 bases). The sequenced sample was PBMCs or T cells enriched from blood (not recorded which). This receptor was obtained from a man aged 45-65 years who had been exposed to COVID-19. CDR3 protein: CASSEGLWGPTNTEAFF. In DNA form, the CDR3 reads TGTGCCAGCAGTGAAGGCCTCTGGGGGCCGACGAACACTGAAGCTTTCTTT.